This TCR beta chain emerged from a study of breast tumors, draining lymph nodes, adjacent tissues. Overall study results and limits: Tumor and nontumor repertoires were significantly more similar in luminal-like than in basal-like breast cancer. Most tumor T cells seemingly derive from lymph node, then expand in tumor. Data only fit, rather than demonstrated, lymph node origin of most tumor T cells.

TCRdb recomputed calls from the multiplex PCR reads with MiXCR, one row per CDR3 protein. The data show more than 200,000 distinct CDR3 sequences, approximately 30% seen once. Breast cancer patients provided tissue from their axillary draining lymph nodes. The germline V and J ends were trimmed by 5 bases and 4 bases, with 6 bases remaining between them. Germline-derived CDR1 and CDR2 are DFQATT and SNEGSKA (reference sequence). The CDR3 sequence is 11 residues long. This clonotype was counted at least ten times. Its specificity is not known. This chain joins TRBV20-1 and TRBJ2-1; no reliable D call. This sequence originates from a female donor with breast cancer. Some clones in this sample may be carry-over from other donors' samples. What was sequenced was axillary lymph node tissue. This CDR3 is CSAPRYNEQFF. The DNA of the CDR3 is TGCAGTGCTCCCCGGTACAATGAGCAGTTCTTC.